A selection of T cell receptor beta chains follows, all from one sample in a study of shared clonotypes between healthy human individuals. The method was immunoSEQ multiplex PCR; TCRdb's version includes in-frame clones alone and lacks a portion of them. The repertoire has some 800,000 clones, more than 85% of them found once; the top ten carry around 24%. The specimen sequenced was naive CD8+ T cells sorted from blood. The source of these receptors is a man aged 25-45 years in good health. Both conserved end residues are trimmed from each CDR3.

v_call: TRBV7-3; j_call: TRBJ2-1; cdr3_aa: ASSVSSSSYNEQF
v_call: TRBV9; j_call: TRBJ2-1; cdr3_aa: ASSASGPYNEQF
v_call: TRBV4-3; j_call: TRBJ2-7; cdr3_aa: ASSQGTSFEQY
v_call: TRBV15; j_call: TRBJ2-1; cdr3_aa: AAASGLSLDEQF
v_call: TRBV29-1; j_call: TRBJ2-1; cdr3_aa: SVLSGRGNEQF
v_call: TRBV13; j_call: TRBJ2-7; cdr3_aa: ASSSFRERFYEQY
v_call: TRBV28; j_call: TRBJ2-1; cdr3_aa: ASSLGQGHEQF
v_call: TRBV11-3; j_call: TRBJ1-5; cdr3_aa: ASSLGGYEPQH
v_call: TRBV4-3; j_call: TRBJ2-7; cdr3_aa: ASSQALGNYEQY
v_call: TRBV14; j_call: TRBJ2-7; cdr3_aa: ASSQPGHEQY
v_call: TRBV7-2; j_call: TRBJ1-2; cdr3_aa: ASSLAGSDWGYT
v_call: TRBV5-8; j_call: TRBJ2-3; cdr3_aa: ASSPAGGWGTDTQY
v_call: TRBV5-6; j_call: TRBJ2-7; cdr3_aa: ASSLVGSSYEQY
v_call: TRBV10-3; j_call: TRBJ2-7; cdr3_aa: AISEERGEQY